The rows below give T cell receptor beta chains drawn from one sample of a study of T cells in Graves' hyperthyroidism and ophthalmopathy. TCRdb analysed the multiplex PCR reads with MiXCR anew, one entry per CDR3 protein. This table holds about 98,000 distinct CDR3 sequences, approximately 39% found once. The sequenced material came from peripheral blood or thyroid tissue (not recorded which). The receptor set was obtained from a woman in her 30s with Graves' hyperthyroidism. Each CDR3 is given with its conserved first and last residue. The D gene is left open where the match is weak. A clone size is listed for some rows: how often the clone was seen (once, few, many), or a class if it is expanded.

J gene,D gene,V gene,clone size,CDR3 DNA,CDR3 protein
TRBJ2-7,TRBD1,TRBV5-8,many,TGTGCCAGCAGCTTCGGCCCGACAGGGGGTGCCTACGAGCAGTACTTC,CASSFGPTGGAYEQYF
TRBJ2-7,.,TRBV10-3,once,TGTGCCTTTGGCCGTTCCTCCTACGAGCAGTACTTC,CAFGRSSYEQYF
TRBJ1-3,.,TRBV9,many,TGTGCCAGCGGCCTGACAGGTTCCTCTGGAAACACCATATATTTT,CASGLTGSSGNTIYF
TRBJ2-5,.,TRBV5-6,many,TGTGCCAGCAGTCGGACCGGGACCCCCCCAGTCCACTTC,CASSRTGTPPVHF
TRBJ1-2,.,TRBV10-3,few,TGTGCCATCAGTGAGTCGTACGGGGGAGGTGGCTACACCTTC,CAISESYGGGGYTF
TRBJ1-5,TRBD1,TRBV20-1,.,TGCAGTGCCAGCGGCGGACAGGGCGGAGGGCCCCAGCATTTT,CSASGGQGGGPQHF
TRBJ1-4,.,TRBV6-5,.,TGTGCCAGCAGAGAGAATGAAAAACTGTTTTTT,CASRENEKLFF
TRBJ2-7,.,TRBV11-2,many,TGTGCCAGCAGCTATTTGGGGGTCCACGAGCAGTACTTC,CASSYLGVHEQYF
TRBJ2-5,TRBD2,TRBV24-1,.,TGTGCCACCGAGGCTAGCGGGACGGAGACCCAGTACTTC,CATEASGTETQYF
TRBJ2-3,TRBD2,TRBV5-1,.,TGCGCCAGCAGCTTGTTACTAGCGGGAGGAGGCACAGATACGCAGTATTTT,CASSLLLAGGGTDTQYF
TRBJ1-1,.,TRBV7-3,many,TGTGCCAGCAGCTCAACTCCAGGGAGCACTGAAGCTTTCTTT,CASSSTPGSTEAFF
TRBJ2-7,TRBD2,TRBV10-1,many,TGCGCCAGCAGTGAGGGGACTAGCGGTCGCAAGCAGTACTTC,CASSEGTSGRKQYF
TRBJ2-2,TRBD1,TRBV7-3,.,TGTGCCAGCAGCTTATATCCGGGACAGACGAACACCGGGGAGCTGTTTTTT,CASSLYPGQTNTGELFF
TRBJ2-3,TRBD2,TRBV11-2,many,TGTGCCAGCAGCTTACTGACTAGCGGGATGGATACGCAGTATTTT,CASSLLTSGMDTQYF
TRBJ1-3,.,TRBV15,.,TGTACCACCAGTGACAGCGACTCTGGAAACACCATATATTTT,CTTSDSDSGNTIYF
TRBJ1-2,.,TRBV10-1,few,TGCGCCAGCAGTGTCAGTTATGGCTACACCTTC,CASSVSYGYTF
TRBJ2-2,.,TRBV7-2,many,TGTGCCAGCAGCTTAGGGGCGCCCGGGGAGCTGTTTTTT,CASSLGAPGELFF
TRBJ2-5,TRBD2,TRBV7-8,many,TGTGCCAGCAGTGACCCAAGGCGGGAGTTCCAAGAGACCCAGTACTTC,CASSDPRREFQETQYF
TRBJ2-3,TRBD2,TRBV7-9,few,TGTGCCAGCAGCTCTTGGACTAGCGGGACAGATACGCAGTATTTT,CASSSWTSGTDTQYF
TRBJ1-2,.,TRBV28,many,TGTGCCAGCAGTTTATTTGATGGCTACACCTTC,CASSLFDGYTF
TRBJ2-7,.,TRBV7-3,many,TGTGCCAGCAGCTACACGGGCTCCGCGAACGAGCAGTACTTC,CASSYTGSANEQYF
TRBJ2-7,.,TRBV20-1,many,TGCAGTGCTAGGGCCGGGTACGGGAACGAGCAGTACTTC,CSARAGYGNEQYF
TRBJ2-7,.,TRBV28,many,TGTGCCAGCAAATGGCAGGGAGCCTACGAGCAGTACTTC,CASKWQGAYEQYF
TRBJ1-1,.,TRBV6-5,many,TGTGCCAGCACCAGATCGGGGCCCGACACTGAAGCTTTCTTT,CASTRSGPDTEAFF
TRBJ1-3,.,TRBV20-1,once,TGCAGTGCGGGGGGGGGGGGAAACACCATATATTTT,CSAGGGGNTIYF
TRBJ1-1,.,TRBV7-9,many,TGTGCCAGCAGCCGCAAGACCGGCGGGACTGAAGCTTTCTTT,CASSRKTGGTEAFF
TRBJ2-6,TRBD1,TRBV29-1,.,TGCAGCCCCAGGGACAGGGGCTACTCTGGGGCCAACGTCCTGACTTTC,CSPRDRGYSGANVLTF
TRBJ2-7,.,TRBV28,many,TGTGCCAGCAGTTTAGACACATACTACGAGCAGTACTTC,CASSLDTYYEQYF
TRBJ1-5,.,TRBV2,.,TGTGCCAGCAGTGCTAGAGATTGGTGGGGGCCGGAGGATCAGCCCCAGCATTTT,CASSARDWWGPEDQPQHF
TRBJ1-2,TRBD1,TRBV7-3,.,TGTGCCAGCAGCCCGGGCGGGACAGAAACTAACTATGGCTACACCTTC,CASSPGGTETNYGYTF
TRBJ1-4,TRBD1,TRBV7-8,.,TGTGCCAGCAGCTTAGGGACAGGCCCTGCAACTAACGAAAAACTGTTTTTT,CASSLGTGPATNEKLFF
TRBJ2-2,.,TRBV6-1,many,TGTGCCAGCAGTGTTCCGACGGACACCGGGGAGCTGTTTTTT,CASSVPTDTGELFF
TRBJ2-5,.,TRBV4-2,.,TGTGCCAGCAGCCTCCCGGGGGCAGAGACCCAGTGCTTC,CASSLPGAETQCF
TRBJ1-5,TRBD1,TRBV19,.,TGTGCCAGTAGCCGGACAGGGTACAACAATCAGCCCCAGCATTTT,CASSRTGYNNQPQHF
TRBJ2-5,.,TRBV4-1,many,TGCGCCAGCAGCCAACGGTCGGGCTACACGGGAGCCCTTGTAAGCCTCGAGACCCAGTACTTC,CASSQRSGYTGALVSLETQYF
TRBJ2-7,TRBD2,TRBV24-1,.,TGTGCCCCAACATCTGCGGGAGGCGAGCAGTACTTC,CAPTSAGGEQYF
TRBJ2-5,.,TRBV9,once,TGTGCCAGCAGCGTAACTCCCTACCAAGAGACCCAGTACTTT,CASSVTPYQETQYF
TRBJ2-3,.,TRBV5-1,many,TGCGCCAGCAGCCAGGAAAGGACCACAGATACGCAGTATTTT,CASSQERTTDTQYF
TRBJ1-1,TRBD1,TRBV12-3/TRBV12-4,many,TGTGCCAGCGGGCCGGGACAGGGCCACACTGAAGCTTTCTTT,CASGPGQGHTEAFF
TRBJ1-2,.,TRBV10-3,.,TGTGCCATCAGTGAGTCAATCAGTAACTATGGCTACACCTTC,CAISESISNYGYTF
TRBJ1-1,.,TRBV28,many,TGTGCCAGCAGTTTAAAGGCCACTGAAGCTTTCTTT,CASSLKATEAFF